This record concerns one TCR beta chain sequence. What antigen it recognizes has not been identified. Base qualities are not provided; no much larger clone lies one nucleotide away. The data were obtained in a study of immune evolution from preneoplasia to lung adenocarcinoma (dated by TCRdb to the early 2020s). Regarding the study in general: HLA loss of heterozygosity was found in approximately 7% of AIS, over 13% of MIA and roughly 33% of ADC lesions, and in no AAH lesions. The study combined immune gene expression, TCR sequencing and multiplex immunofluorescence to profile immune contexture across lung adenocarcinoma precursors and invasive adenocarcinoma. Resected precursor lesions (AAH, AIS, MIA) and invasive adenocarcinomas were compared with paired morphologically normal lung tissue. Sample size was determined by specimen availability and not by a prior power calculation. The immune data were combined with whole exome sequencing and methylation data from the same cohort of nodules. The overall cohort was made up of some 49 patients with pulmonary nodules who had surgical resection. The TCR sequencing data were obtained from around 46 patients. According to the study, 105 samples went through TCR sequencing. POLYSOLVER was used to infer class I HLA alleles from exome data, and LOHHLA was used to detect allele-specific HLA loss.

Patients underwent resection in Japan or China between about 2013 and 2018. The histologic diagnosis of each case was independently confirmed on H&E slides by two lung cancer pathologists. Premalignant or tumor cells were enriched for nucleic acid extraction by macro-dissection performed after pathologic assessment. FFPE tissue was used for DNA isolation with the AllPrep DNA/RNA FFPE Kit. TCR beta CDR3 regions were sequenced from DNA using the immunoSEQ hsTCRbeta Kit. Per the authors' processing: TCR sequencing data were analysed with the ImmunoSEQ Analyzer. T cell clonality was defined as 1 minus Pielou's evenness, calculated on productive rearrangements. T cell diversity was measured with the inverse Simpson index on productive templates. T cell density was expressed as TCR beta template counts normalized to usable DNA, with usable DNA estimated by amplifying and sequencing housekeeping genes. Two-sided Kruskal-Wallis tests were used to compare TCR metrics between histologic stages. TCRdb provides this immuneACCESS table in a form limited to in-frame rearrangements. Some clones are lacking; in checked studies, under half of them reflect an unresolved V gene, and why the rest are absent is not known. V, J and clone size are those of that table, while D and trimming were read from the DNA. The sample table contains thousands of clones; only one count was recorded for roughly 84% of them. The ten largest clonotypes hold 2% to 3% of the sample.

CDR1 and CDR2, per the germline V gene, are MRHNA and SNTAGT. Including the terminal cysteine and phenylalanine, the CDR3 comprises 19 residues. Just the 57-base CDR3 DNA is kept, in frame starting at base 1. V is trimmed back by 3 bases and J by 0 bases, and the junction contains 9 bases that no gene match accounts for. The paper's findings and limits, for the study overall: The highest clonality was observed in normal lung, whereas higher T cell density and diversity but lower clonality appeared to be present in later-stage lesions. T cell clonality was highest in KRAS-mutant nodules compared with EGFR-mutant or double wild-type lesions. Findings were based on association rather than direct causation; larger cohorts with long-term follow-up and longitudinal biopsies were deemed needed. All patients were from Japan and China, so applicability to Western populations was uncertain. Normal lung had the highest top T cell clone frequencies, and these frequencies appeared to fall progressively from AAH through AIS, MIA and invasive adenocarcinoma.

Sequencing input: FFPE minimally invasive lung adenocarcinoma tissue. According to the study, the label for this sample's cell subset or site signals: micro-invasive lung adenocarcinoma (MIA). The chain links TRBV6-4 with TRBJ2-3; the junction holds 13 bases that match TRBD2. This TCR came from a person older than 75 with lung adenocarcinoma. The CDR3 is CASSEVSGLAGRSTDTQYF. The base sequence is TGTGCCAGCAGTGAGGTATCGGGACTAGCGGGGAGAAGCACAGATACGCAGTATTTT.